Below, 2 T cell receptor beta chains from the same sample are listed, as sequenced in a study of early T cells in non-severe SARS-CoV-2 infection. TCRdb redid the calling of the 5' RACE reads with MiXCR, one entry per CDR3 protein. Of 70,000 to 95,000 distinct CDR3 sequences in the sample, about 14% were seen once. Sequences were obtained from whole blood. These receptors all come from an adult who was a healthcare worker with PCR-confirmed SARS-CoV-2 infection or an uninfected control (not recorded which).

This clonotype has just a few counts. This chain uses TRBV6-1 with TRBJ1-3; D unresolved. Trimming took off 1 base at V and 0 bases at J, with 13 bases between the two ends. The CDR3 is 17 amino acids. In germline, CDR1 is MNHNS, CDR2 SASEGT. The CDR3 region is CASSEVWPGSSGNTIYF. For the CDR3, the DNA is TGTGCCAGCAGTGAAGTCTGGCCGGGGTCCTCTGGAAACACCATATATTTT.

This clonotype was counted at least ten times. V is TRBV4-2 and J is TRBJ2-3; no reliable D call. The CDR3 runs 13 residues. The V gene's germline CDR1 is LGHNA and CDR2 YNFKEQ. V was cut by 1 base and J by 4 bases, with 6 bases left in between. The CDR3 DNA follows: TGTGCCAGCAGCCAAGCCCGTCCAGATACGCAGTATTTT. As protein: CASSQARPDTQYF.